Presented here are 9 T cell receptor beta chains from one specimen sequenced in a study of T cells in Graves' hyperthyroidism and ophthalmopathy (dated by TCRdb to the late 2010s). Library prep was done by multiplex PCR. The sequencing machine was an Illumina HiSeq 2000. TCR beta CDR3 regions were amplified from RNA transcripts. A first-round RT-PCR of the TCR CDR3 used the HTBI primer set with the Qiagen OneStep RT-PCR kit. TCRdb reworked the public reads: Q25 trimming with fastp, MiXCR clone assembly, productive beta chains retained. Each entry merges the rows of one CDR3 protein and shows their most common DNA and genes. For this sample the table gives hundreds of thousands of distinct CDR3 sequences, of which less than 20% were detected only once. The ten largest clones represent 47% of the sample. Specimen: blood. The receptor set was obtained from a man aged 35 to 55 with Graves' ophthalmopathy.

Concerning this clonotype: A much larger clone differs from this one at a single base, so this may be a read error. CDR3 protein: CASSLGIGAYEQYF. DNA of the CDR3: TGTGCCAGCAGCTTAGGGATAGGGGCCTACGAGCAGTACTTC. The rearrangement joins TRBV7-9 to TRBJ2-7, with D perhaps TRBD1 (5 bases). Trimming removed 1 base from V and 2 bases from J, with 9 bases in between. The CDR3 sequence is 14 residues long. Germline CDR1 SEHNR, CDR2 FQNEAQ (reference sequence).

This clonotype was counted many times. CDR3 nucleotide sequence: TGTGCCAGCAGCCTGACTAGCGGGTGGGACAATGAGCAGTTCTTC. It is translated as CASSLTSGWDNEQFF. This chain connects TRBV28 to TRBJ2-1, with TRBD2 matching 10 bases. The CDR3 is 15 amino acids. With V trimmed by 6 bases and J by 5 bases, 7 bases remained unmatched. Germline values: CDR1 MDHEN, CDR2 SYDVKM.

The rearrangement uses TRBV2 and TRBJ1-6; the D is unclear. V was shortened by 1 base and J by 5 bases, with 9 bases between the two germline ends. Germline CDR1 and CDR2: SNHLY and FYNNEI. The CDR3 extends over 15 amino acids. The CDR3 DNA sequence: TGTGCCAGCAGTGAAGAGTTCGCGAATAATTCACCCCTCCACTTT. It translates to CASSEEFANNSPLHF.

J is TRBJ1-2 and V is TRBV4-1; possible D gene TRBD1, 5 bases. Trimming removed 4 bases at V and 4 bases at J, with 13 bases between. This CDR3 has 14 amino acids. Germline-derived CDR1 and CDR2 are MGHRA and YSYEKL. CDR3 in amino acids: CASSRDRLGYGYTF. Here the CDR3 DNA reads TGCGCCAGCAGCCGAGACAGATTAGGCTATGGCTACACCTTC.

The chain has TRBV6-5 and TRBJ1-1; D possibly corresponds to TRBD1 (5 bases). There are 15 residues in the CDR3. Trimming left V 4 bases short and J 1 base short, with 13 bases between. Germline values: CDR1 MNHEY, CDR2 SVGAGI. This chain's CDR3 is CASSSAGSANTEAFF. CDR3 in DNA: TGTGCCAGCAGTTCGGCAGGGTCGGCGAACACTGAAGCTTTCTTT.

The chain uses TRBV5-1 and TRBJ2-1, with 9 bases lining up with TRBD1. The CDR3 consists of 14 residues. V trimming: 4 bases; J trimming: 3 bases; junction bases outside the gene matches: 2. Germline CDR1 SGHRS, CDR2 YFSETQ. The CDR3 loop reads CASSQDRGYNEQFF. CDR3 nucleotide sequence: TGCGCCAGCAGCCAGGACAGGGGCTACAATGAGCAGTTCTTC.

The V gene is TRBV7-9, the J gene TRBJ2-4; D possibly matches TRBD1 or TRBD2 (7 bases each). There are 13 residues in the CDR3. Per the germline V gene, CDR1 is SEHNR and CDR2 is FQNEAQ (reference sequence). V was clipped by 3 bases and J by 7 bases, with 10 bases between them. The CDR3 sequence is CASSFQGGNIQYF. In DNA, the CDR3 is TGTGCCAGCAGCTTCCAGGGGGGGAACATTCAGTACTTC.

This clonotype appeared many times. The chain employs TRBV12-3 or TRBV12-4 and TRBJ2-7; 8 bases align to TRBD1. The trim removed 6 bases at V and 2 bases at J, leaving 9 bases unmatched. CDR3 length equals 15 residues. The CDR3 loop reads CASRPRQGSPYEQYF. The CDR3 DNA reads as TGTGCCAGCAGGCCACGACAGGGGTCCCCCTACGAGCAGTACTTC.

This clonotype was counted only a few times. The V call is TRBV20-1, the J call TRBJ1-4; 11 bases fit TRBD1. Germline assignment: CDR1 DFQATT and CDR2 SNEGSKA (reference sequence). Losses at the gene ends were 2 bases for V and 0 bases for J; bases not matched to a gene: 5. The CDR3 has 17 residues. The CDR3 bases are TGCAGTGCTAGAACTCCGGGACAGGGGGCAACTAATGAAAAACTGTTTTTT. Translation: CSARTPGQGATNEKLFF.